The present T cell receptor beta chain was sequenced within a study of PD-1 blockade in classical Hodgkin lymphoma. Autologous stem cell transplantation was followed by relapse in every patient, and brentuximab vedotin exposure varied. Sequencing was performed with immunoSEQ multiplex PCR; in TCRdb, only in-frame clones are kept and a portion is missing. The sample lists about 99,000 clones, roughly four fifths seen once, with roughly 15% in the top ten. V dropped 7 bases and J dropped 7 bases, with 11 bases sitting between them. The CDR3 runs to 12 residues. Germline V gene lookup returns CDR1 MNHNY and CDR2 SVGAGI (reference sequence).

The TCR originated in a human donor with classical Hodgkin lymphoma. The source was peripheral blood mononuclear cells (PBMCs), collected before the second cycle of nivolumab. The J gene is TRBJ2-4, the V gene TRBV6-6, with unresolved D. DNA of the CDR3: TGTGCCAGCAACCAGCTCGGGAACATTCAGTACTTC. Amino acid sequence: CASNQLGNIQYF.